These T cell receptor beta chains were read from a single sample in a study of patients and donors after allogeneic stem cell transplantation. Via MiXCR, TCRdb re-called the RT-PCR reads, giving one row per CDR3 protein. The sample carries 190,000 or so distinct CDR3 sequences, around two fifths recorded once. Source material: blood, either unsorted or a sorted T cell fraction (not recorded which). Source of these receptors: a human donor who was either an allogeneic HSCT recipient or a stem cell or donor lymphocyte infusion donor (not recorded which). It is not recorded whose cells these are; they may come from a transplant donor. The CDR3 runs from the conserved cysteine through the conserved F or W. A D gene is named only where the DNA matches it firmly. Clone size is not always given. Where it is, it says once, few, many or a class for expanded clones.

17	TRBJ2-1	TRBV3-1	NA	NA	CASSQEPRGGSYNEQFF	TGTGCCAGCAGCCAAGAACCAAGGGGGGGGTCCTACAATGAGCAGTTCTTC
11	TRBJ1-1	TRBV6-5	many	NA	CASKRGTEAFF	TGTGCCAGCAAGAGGGGCACTGAAGCTTTCTTT
13	TRBJ1-6	TRBV28	few	TRBD1	CASRDRGNSPLHF	TGTGCCTCCCGGGACAGGGGGAATTCACCCCTCCACTTT
13	TRBJ2-3	TRBV7-3	NA	TRBD2	CASSEGGPDTQYF	TGTGCCAGCAGCGAGGGAGGGCCCGATACGCAGTATTTT
15	TRBJ1-5	TRBV7-8	NA	NA	CASSPGSDSNQPQHF	TGTGCCAGCAGCCCCGGGAGTGATAGCAATCAGCCCCAGCATTTT
16	TRBJ1-3	TRBV7-9	NA	TRBD1	CASSYYQGASGNTIYF	TGTGCCAGCAGTTATTATCAGGGGGCTTCTGGAAACACCATATATTTT
14	TRBJ1-1	TRBV7-9	NA	NA	CASRPTGRNTEAFF	TGTGCCAGCAGACCTACAGGGCGGAACACTGAAGCTTTCTTT
15	TRBJ2-1	TRBV27	NA	NA	CASSLYAGSYNEQFF	TGTGCCAGCAGTTTATACGCGGGCTCCTACAATGAGCAGTTCTTC
19	TRBJ1-3	TRBV6-5	few	TRBD1	CASSYGPPGQRLSGNTIYF	TGTGCCAGCAGTTATGGCCCTCCGGGACAGCGCCTCTCTGGAAACACCATATATTTT
16	TRBJ1-2	TRBV4-3	NA	NA	CASSQETVRANYGYTF	TGCGCCAGCAGCCAAGAAACGGTCAGGGCTAACTATGGCTACACCTTC
16	TRBJ1-6	TRBV11-2	NA	NA	CASSAGTAWRNSPLHF	TGTGCCAGCAGCGCCGGGACGGCTTGGCGTAATTCACCCCTCCACTTT
13	TRBJ1-1	TRBV12-3/TRBV12-4	many	NA	CASSLRWSTEAFF	TGTGCCAGCAGTTTGAGATGGAGCACTGAAGCTTTCTTT
13	TRBJ1-5	TRBV7-9	NA	NA	CASSEDGAGPQHF	TGTGCCAGCAGCGAGGACGGTGCGGGGCCCCAGCATTTT
13	TRBJ2-7	TRBV30	NA	NA	CAWSGDGAYEQYF	TGTGCCTGGAGTGGCGACGGGGCCTACGAGCAGTACTTC
18	TRBJ2-3	TRBV7-6	NA	TRBD2	CASSLEVAGGPFTDTQYF	TGTGCCAGCAGCTTAGAGGTCGCGGGAGGACCCTTCACAGATACGCAGTATTTT
16	TRBJ2-3	TRBV28	NA	TRBD1	CASSYVLTGATDTQYF	TGTGCCAGCAGTTACGTTCTGACAGGGGCCACAGATACGCAGTATTTT
13	TRBJ2-5	TRBV30	NA	NA	CAGKRTFQETQYF	TGTGCCGGAAAGCGGACCTTCCAAGAGACCCAGTACTTC
15	TRBJ2-7	TRBV20-1	NA	TRBD2	CSAPSGGSLLSEQYF	TGCAGTGCCCCCTCAGGCGGGAGTCTTTTATCCGAGCAGTACTTC
13	TRBJ2-3	TRBV12-3/TRBV12-4	few	NA	CASSLTSADTQYF	TGTGCCAGCAGCTTGACATCCGCCGATACGCAGTATTTT
14	TRBJ1-2	TRBV6-5	few	NA	CASSYSGGNYGYTF	TGTGCCAGCAGTTACTCCGGGGGTAACTATGGCTACACCTTC
14	TRBJ1-1	TRBV4-3	NA	NA	CASSQDLGITEAFF	TGCGCCAGCAGCCAAGATCTGGGAATCACTGAAGCTTTCTTT
16	TRBJ2-1	TRBV28	few	TRBD2	CASSLPTSGKYNEQFF	TGTGCCAGCAGTTTGCCCACTAGCGGGAAATACAATGAGCAGTTCTTC
18	TRBJ2-7	TRBV20-1	NA	NA	CSASSPWQGGSSSYEQYF	TGCAGTGCTAGTTCCCCTTGGCAGGGGGGATCCTCCTCCTACGAGCAGTACTTC
14	TRBJ1-1	TRBV4-3	few	NA	CASSQDRTDLEAFF	TGCGCCAGCAGCCAAGACAGGACCGACCTTGAAGCTTTCTTT
15	TRBJ2-1	TRBV9	NA	NA	CASTPGAGTYNEQFF	TGTGCCAGCACCCCCGGGGCAGGTACCTACAATGAGCAGTTCTTC
14	TRBJ2-3	TRBV10-3	few	NA	CAIRRDGNTDTQYF	TGTGCCATCAGGCGGGACGGAAACACAGATACGCAGTATTTT
18	TRBJ1-1	TRBV29-1	few	NA	CSVVSLDRWFREGTEAFF	TGCAGCGTTGTGTCGCTTGACAGGTGGTTTAGAGAAGGGACTGAAGCTTTCTTT